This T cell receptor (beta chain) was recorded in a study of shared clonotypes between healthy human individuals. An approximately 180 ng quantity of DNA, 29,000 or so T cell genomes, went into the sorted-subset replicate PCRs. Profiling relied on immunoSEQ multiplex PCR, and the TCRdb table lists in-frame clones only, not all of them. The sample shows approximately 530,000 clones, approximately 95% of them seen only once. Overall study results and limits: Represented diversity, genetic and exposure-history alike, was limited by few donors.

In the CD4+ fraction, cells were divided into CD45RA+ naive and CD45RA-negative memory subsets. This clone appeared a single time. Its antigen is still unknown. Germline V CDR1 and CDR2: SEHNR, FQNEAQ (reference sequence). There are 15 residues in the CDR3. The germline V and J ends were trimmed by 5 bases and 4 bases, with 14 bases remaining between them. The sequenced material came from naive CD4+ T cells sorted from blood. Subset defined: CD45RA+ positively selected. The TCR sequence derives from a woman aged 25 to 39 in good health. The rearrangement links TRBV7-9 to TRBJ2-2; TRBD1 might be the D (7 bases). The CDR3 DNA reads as TGTGCCAGCAGCCAGGGGGGCTCCACCACCGGGGAGCTGTTTTTT. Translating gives CASSQGGSTTGELFF.